This T cell receptor beta chain was sequenced in a study of T cells after yellow fever vaccination. Broader study findings: Weaker in magnitude, the secondary response showed a faster peak on day 5 versus 15. A minor fraction of clonotypes spanned both CD4 and CD8 compartments.

TCRdb used MiXCR to reprocess the 5' RACE reads, holding one entry per CDR3 protein. The table lists some 320,000 distinct CDR3 sequences, approximately 9% of them singletons. Worth noting for this clonotype: Its antigen is still unknown.

The germline V gene encodes CDR1 SGDLS and CDR2 YYNGEE. This CDR3 is 16 amino acids long. V was trimmed by 4 bases and J by 4 bases, leaving 19 bases between them. The chain employs TRBV9 and TRBJ2-3, with D tentatively TRBD1 or TRBD2 (7 bases each). Sequencing used PBMCs, obtained on the day of the first yellow fever vaccination. This receptor was taken from a man aged 18-30 years who received the YFV17D yellow fever vaccine. CDR3 DNA sequence: TGTGCCAGCAGCCACAGGAGGGGAGGGGGCCCAGATACGCAGTATTTT. As protein: CASSHRRGGGPDTQYF. Using reference TRBV9 and TRBJ2-3 for the parts outside the CDR3, the full variable domain is DSGVTQTPKHLITATGQRVTLRCSPRSGDLSVYWYQQSLDQGLQFLIQYYNGEERAKGNILERFSAQQFPDLHSELNLSSLELGDSALYFCASSHRRGGGPDTQYFGPGTRLTVL.